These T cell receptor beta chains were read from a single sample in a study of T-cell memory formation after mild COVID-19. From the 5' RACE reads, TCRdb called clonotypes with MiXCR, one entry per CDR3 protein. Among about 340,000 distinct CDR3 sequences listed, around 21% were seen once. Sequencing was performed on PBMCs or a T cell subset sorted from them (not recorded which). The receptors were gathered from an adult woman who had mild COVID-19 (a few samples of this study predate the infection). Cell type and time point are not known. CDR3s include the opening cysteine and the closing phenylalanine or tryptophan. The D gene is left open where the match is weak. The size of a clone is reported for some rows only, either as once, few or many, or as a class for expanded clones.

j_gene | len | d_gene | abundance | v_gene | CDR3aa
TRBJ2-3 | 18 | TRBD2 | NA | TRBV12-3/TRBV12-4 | CASSLVGLAGGKTDTQYF
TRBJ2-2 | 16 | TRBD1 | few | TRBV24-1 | CATSDPGQGFAGELFF
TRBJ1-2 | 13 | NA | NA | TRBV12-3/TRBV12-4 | CASSLRLLYGYTF
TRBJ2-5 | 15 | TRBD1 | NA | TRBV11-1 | CASSLNRGRGETQYF
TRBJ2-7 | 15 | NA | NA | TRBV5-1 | CASSLDVGGTVEQYF
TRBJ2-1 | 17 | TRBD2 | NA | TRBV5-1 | CASSLGSTSGSWDEQFF
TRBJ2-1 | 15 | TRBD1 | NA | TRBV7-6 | CASSLYRGAYNEQFF
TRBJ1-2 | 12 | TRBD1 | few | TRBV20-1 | CSARVGQRGYTF
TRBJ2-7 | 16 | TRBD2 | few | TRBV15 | CATSRGLSGASYEQYF
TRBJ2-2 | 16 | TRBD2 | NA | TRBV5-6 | CASSRVASGGPGELFF
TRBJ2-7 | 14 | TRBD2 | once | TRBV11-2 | CASSFTGGSREQYF
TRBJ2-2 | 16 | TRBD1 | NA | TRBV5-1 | CASSLVAGGNTGELFF
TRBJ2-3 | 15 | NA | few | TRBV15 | CATSPRRGSTDTQYF
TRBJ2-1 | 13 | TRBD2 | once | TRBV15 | CATSGSGDNEQFF
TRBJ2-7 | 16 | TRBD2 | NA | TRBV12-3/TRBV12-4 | CASRSGRAGVSYEQYF
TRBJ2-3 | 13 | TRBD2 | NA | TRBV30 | CAWSAGLEDTQYF
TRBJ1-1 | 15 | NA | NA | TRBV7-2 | CASSLDRPQVGEAFF
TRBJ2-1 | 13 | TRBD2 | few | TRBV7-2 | CASSARTSGSKFF
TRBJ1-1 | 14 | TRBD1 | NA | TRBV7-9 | CASSSSGTGSEAFF
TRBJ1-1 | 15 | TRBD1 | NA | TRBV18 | CASSPDRGRWTEAFF
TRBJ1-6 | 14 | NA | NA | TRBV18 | CASSLERVHSPLHF
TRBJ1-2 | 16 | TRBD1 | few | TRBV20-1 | CSARDLGQAQNYGYTF
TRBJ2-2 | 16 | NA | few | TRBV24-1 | CATSQGFSFPTGELFF
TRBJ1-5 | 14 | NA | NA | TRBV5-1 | CASSLGTGDQPQHF
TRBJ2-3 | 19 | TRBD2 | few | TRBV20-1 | CSARDQMGAGAHYTDTQYF
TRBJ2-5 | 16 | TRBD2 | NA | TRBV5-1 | CASSLDGLAGQETQYF
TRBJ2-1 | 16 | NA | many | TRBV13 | CASSNRRPHSYNEQFF
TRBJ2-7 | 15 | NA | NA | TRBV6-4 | CASSDSARRSYEQYF
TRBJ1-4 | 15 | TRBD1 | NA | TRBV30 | CAWSVDGTVGEKLFF
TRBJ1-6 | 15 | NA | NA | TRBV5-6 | CASSLWGGTGSPLHF
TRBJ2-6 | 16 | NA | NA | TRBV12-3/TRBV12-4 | CASSFSWGSGANVLTF
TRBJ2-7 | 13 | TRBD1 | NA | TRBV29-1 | CSVGTGPGYEQYF
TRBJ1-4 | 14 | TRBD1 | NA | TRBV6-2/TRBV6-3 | CASSSNRGYEKLFF
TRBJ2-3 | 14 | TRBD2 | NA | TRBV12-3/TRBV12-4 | CASRRTSLTDTQYF
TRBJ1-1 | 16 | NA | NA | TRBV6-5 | CASSYLRQVIYTEAFF
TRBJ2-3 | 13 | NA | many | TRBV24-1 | CATSAFSTDTQYF